This is a list of T cell receptor beta chains from one sample in a study of blood T cell repertoires in COVID-19. The method was immunoSEQ multiplex PCR; TCRdb's version includes in-frame clones alone and lacks a portion of them. The table shows 57,000 or so clones, with around 85% occurring only once. The material sequenced was peripheral blood. Receptors were obtained from an elderly woman with active or convalescent COVID-19. CDR3s include the opening cysteine and the closing phenylalanine or tryptophan. Fields, in order: V gene, D gene, J gene, clone size, CDR3 protein, CDR3 DNA. The D gene is left open where the match is weak. A clone size is listed for some rows: how often the clone was seen (once, few, many), or a class if it is expanded.

v_gene: TRBV29-1; d_gene: TRBD1; j_gene: TRBJ2-7; abundance: NA; CDR3aa: CSVEDRDRGKEQYF; CDR3nt: TGCAGCGTTGAAGACCGTGACAGGGGAAAAGAGCAGTACTTC
v_gene: TRBV20-1; d_gene: NA; j_gene: TRBJ1-1; abundance: NA; CDR3aa: CSASLAGLNTEAFF; CDR3nt: TGCAGTGCTAGTCTGGCAGGGTTGAACACTGAAGCTTTCTTT
v_gene: TRBV11-3; d_gene: TRBD1; j_gene: TRBJ1-6; abundance: NA; CDR3aa: CASSLAGTGVVAPLHF; CDR3nt: TGTGCCAGCAGCTTAGCCGGGACAGGGGTTGTCGCACCCCTCCACTTT
v_gene: TRBV9; d_gene: NA; j_gene: TRBJ2-5; abundance: NA; CDR3aa: CASSVEIAGETQYF; CDR3nt: TGTGCCAGCAGCGTAGAGATAGCCGGGGAGACCCAGTACTTC
v_gene: TRBV19; d_gene: NA; j_gene: TRBJ1-2; abundance: NA; CDR3aa: CASSIAAEGGYTF; CDR3nt: TGTGCCAGTAGTATAGCCGCGGAGGGTGGCTACACCTTC
v_gene: TRBV2; d_gene: TRBD1; j_gene: TRBJ1-1; abundance: NA; CDR3aa: CASRLQRGPNTEAFF; CDR3nt: TGTGCCAGCAGACTCCAGAGGGGGCCTAACACTGAAGCTTTCTTT
v_gene: TRBV5-6; d_gene: TRBD2; j_gene: TRBJ2-3; abundance: NA; CDR3aa: CASNQRGIDTQYF; CDR3nt: TGTGCCAGCAACCAGCGGGGGATAGATACGCAGTATTTT
v_gene: TRBV5-6; d_gene: NA; j_gene: TRBJ1-6; abundance: NA; CDR3aa: CASSPHFRPGGSYNSPLHF; CDR3nt: TGTGCCAGCAGCCCGCATTTCCGTCCGGGGGGTTCCTATAATTCACCCCTCCACTTT
v_gene: TRBV19; d_gene: NA; j_gene: TRBJ1-1; abundance: few; CDR3aa: CATEPRQSNTEAFF; CDR3nt: TGTGCCACCGAACCCCGACAGAGCAACACTGAAGCTTTCTTT
v_gene: TRBV7-9; d_gene: TRBD2; j_gene: TRBJ2-3; abundance: NA; CDR3aa: CASSPQSGGAVDTQYF; CDR3nt: TGTGCCAGCAGCCCCCAGAGCGGGGGGGCCGTAGATACGCAGTATTTT
v_gene: TRBV5-6; d_gene: NA; j_gene: TRBJ1-2; abundance: NA; CDR3aa: CASSLVGGGYTF; CDR3nt: TGTGCCAGCAGCTTGGTGGGGGGAGGCTACACCTTC
v_gene: TRBV5-6; d_gene: NA; j_gene: TRBJ2-3; abundance: NA; CDR3aa: CASSLGPPGSDTQYF; CDR3nt: TGTGCCAGCAGCCTGGGACCACCGGGTTCAGATACGCAGTATTTT
v_gene: TRBV7-8; d_gene: TRBD1; j_gene: TRBJ2-7; abundance: NA; CDR3aa: CASSQRTGSYEQYF; CDR3nt: TGTGCCAGCAGCCAAAGGACAGGTTCCTACGAGCAGTACTTC
v_gene: TRBV5-1; d_gene: TRBD2; j_gene: TRBJ2-3; abundance: NA; CDR3aa: CASSLVIAGPTDTQYF; CDR3nt: TGCGCCAGCAGCTTGGTAATAGCGGGACCCACAGATACGCAGTATTTT
v_gene: TRBV2; d_gene: TRBD1; j_gene: TRBJ1-2; abundance: NA; CDR3aa: CASSEMWNRGQGYGYTF; CDR3nt: TGTGCCAGCAGTGAAATGTGGAACCGGGGACAGGGCTATGGCTACACCTTC
v_gene: TRBV19; d_gene: TRBD1; j_gene: TRBJ1-6; abundance: NA; CDR3aa: CASSMYRGAYNSPLHF; CDR3nt: TGTGCCAGTAGTATGTACAGGGGTGCCTATAATTCACCCCTCCACTTT
v_gene: TRBV5-1; d_gene: NA; j_gene: TRBJ1-3; abundance: NA; CDR3aa: CASSLAGVPSGNTIYF; CDR3nt: TGCGCCAGCAGCTTGGCAGGGGTACCCTCTGGAAACACCATATATTTT
v_gene: TRBV11-2; d_gene: TRBD1; j_gene: TRBJ1-2; abundance: NA; CDR3aa: CASSRDSYGYTF; CDR3nt: TGTGCCAGCAGCCGGGACAGCTATGGCTACACCTTC
v_gene: TRBV5-1; d_gene: TRBD1; j_gene: TRBJ1-6; abundance: few; CDR3aa: CASSIGTGENNSPLHF; CDR3nt: TGCGCCAGCAGCATCGGGACAGGGGAGAATAATTCACCCCTCCACTTT
v_gene: TRBV7-9; d_gene: NA; j_gene: TRBJ2-5; abundance: NA; CDR3aa: CASSNAAGHNQETQYF; CDR3nt: TGTGCCAGCAGCAACGCGGCGGGGCACAACCAAGAGACCCAGTACTTC
v_gene: TRBV6-5; d_gene: TRBD1; j_gene: TRBJ1-1; abundance: NA; CDR3aa: CASRAGTASTEAFF; CDR3nt: TGTGCCAGCAGAGCAGGGACAGCAAGCACTGAAGCTTTCTTT
v_gene: TRBV6-4; d_gene: TRBD2; j_gene: TRBJ2-3; abundance: NA; CDR3aa: CASSGDYGTQYF; CDR3nt: TGTGCCAGCAGTGGGGACTATGGTACGCAGTATTTT
v_gene: TRBV9; d_gene: NA; j_gene: TRBJ1-1; abundance: once; CDR3aa: CASSQTDWNTEAFF; CDR3nt: TGTGCCAGCAGCCAAACTGACTGGAACACTGAAGCTTTCTTT
v_gene: TRBV6-5; d_gene: NA; j_gene: TRBJ1-1; abundance: NA; CDR3aa: CASRPGGENTEAFF; CDR3nt: TGTGCCAGCAGGCCCGGGGGGGAGAACACTGAAGCTTTCTTT
v_gene: TRBV4-1; d_gene: TRBD1; j_gene: TRBJ1-5; abundance: NA; CDR3aa: CASSQDLGQGASNQPQHF; CDR3nt: TGCGCCAGCAGCCAAGATCTGGGACAGGGGGCCAGCAATCAGCCCCAGCATTTT
v_gene: TRBV7-9; d_gene: NA; j_gene: TRBJ2-1; abundance: NA; CDR3aa: CASRPRLADSSYNEQFF; CDR3nt: TGTGCCAGCAGGCCCCGCCTAGCGGACAGCTCCTACAATGAGCAGTTCTTC
v_gene: TRBV18; d_gene: TRBD1; j_gene: TRBJ1-2; abundance: NA; CDR3aa: CASSPRDRVYYGYTF; CDR3nt: TGTGCCAGCTCACCAAGGGACAGGGTTTACTATGGCTACACCTTC
v_gene: TRBV6-6; d_gene: NA; j_gene: TRBJ1-4; abundance: NA; CDR3aa: CASSYGTGHLNEKLFF; CDR3nt: TGTGCCAGCAGTTACGGAACGGGACACCTTAATGAAAAACTGTTTTTT
v_gene: TRBV30; d_gene: TRBD1; j_gene: TRBJ1-5; abundance: NA; CDR3aa: CAWTDRGDQPQHF; CDR3nt: TGTGCCTGGACTGACAGGGGTGATCAGCCCCAGCATTTT
v_gene: TRBV5-1; d_gene: TRBD1; j_gene: TRBJ1-5; abundance: NA; CDR3aa: CASSWTGQGFSNQPQHF; CDR3nt: TGCGCCAGCAGCTGGACGGGACAGGGCTTTAGCAATCAGCCCCAGCATTTT
v_gene: TRBV7-2; d_gene: NA; j_gene: TRBJ2-7; abundance: NA; CDR3aa: CASSLWDTGTYEQYF; CDR3nt: TGTGCCAGCAGCTTATGGGACACGGGTACCTACGAGCAGTACTTC
v_gene: TRBV4-1; d_gene: NA; j_gene: TRBJ1-4; abundance: once; CDR3aa: CASSQDRRATNEKLFF; CDR3nt: TGCGCCAGCAGCCAAGATAGAAGAGCAACTAATGAAAAACTGTTTTTT
v_gene: TRBV7-9; d_gene: TRBD1; j_gene: TRBJ1-2; abundance: NA; CDR3aa: CASSLEQGDGYTF; CDR3nt: TGTGCCAGCAGCTTGGAACAGGGGGACGGCTACACCTTC
v_gene: TRBV2; d_gene: NA; j_gene: TRBJ2-7; abundance: NA; CDR3aa: CASSDQGSTYEQYF; CDR3nt: TGTGCCAGCAGTGACCAGGGGTCGACCTACGAGCAGTACTTC
v_gene: TRBV19; d_gene: NA; j_gene: TRBJ1-4; abundance: NA; CDR3aa: CASSTGWEKLFF; CDR3nt: TGTGCCAGTAGTACGGGTTGGGAAAAACTGTTTTTT
v_gene: TRBV9; d_gene: TRBD2; j_gene: TRBJ2-1; abundance: NA; CDR3aa: CASSLGLSGGYNEQFF; CDR3nt: TGTGCCAGCAGCTTGGGACTAAGCGGGGGGTACAATGAGCAGTTCTTC
v_gene: TRBV19; d_gene: NA; j_gene: TRBJ2-3; abundance: NA; CDR3aa: CASAPGTDTQYF; CDR3nt: TGTGCCAGTGCCCCGGGCACAGATACGCAGTATTTT
v_gene: TRBV5-1; d_gene: NA; j_gene: TRBJ1-3; abundance: NA; CDR3aa: CASSLEGDGMPGNTIYF; CDR3nt: TGCGCCAGCAGCTTAGAGGGGGACGGAATGCCTGGAAACACCATATATTTT
v_gene: TRBV5-1; d_gene: TRBD2; j_gene: TRBJ2-1; abundance: NA; CDR3aa: CASSLDAGGFDEQFF; CDR3nt: TGCGCCAGCAGCTTGGACGCGGGGGGGTTTGATGAGCAGTTCTTC
v_gene: TRBV4-1; d_gene: TRBD1; j_gene: TRBJ1-3; abundance: NA; CDR3aa: CASSQGARAGNTIYF; CDR3nt: TGCGCCAGCAGTCAGGGGGCCCGAGCTGGAAACACCATATATTTT
v_gene: TRBV30; d_gene: TRBD1; j_gene: TRBJ2-7; abundance: NA; CDR3aa: CAWSLDRANEQYF; CDR3nt: TGTGCCTGGAGCCTGGACAGGGCCAACGAGCAGTACTTC
v_gene: TRBV19; d_gene: TRBD1; j_gene: TRBJ1-2; abundance: NA; CDR3aa: CASSPRISGTDHNYGYTF; CDR3nt: TGTGCCAGTAGTCCTCGAATCTCCGGGACAGACCATAACTATGGCTACACCTTC
v_gene: TRBV2; d_gene: TRBD2; j_gene: TRBJ2-5; abundance: once; CDR3aa: CASSRTRGVGETQYF; CDR3nt: TGTGCCAGCAGTAGGACACGGGGGGTTGGAGAGACCCAGTACTTC
v_gene: TRBV15; d_gene: TRBD2; j_gene: TRBJ2-6; abundance: NA; CDR3aa: CATSGGRGSGANVLTF; CDR3nt: TGTGCCACCTCGGGGGGACGGGGATCTGGGGCCAACGTCCTGACTTTC